This passage covers 21 T cell receptor beta chains from one sample sequenced in a study of T cells in Graves' hyperthyroidism and ophthalmopathy (dated by TCRdb to between 2019 and 2020). The library came from multiplex PCR. The sample was run on an Illumina HiSeq 2000. Amplification of TCR beta CDR3 regions was carried out from RNA transcripts. For the first round of RT-PCR on the TCR CDR3, the HTBI primer set was used together with the Qiagen OneStep RT-PCR kit. TCRdb redid the processing of the public reads, applying fastp at Q25 and MiXCR, and retained in-frame beta chains. One record per CDR3 amino acid sequence lists the most common genes and DNA. This sample holds 540,000 or so distinct CDR3 sequences; under 60% were observed only once. The ten largest clonotypes hold around a fifth of the sample. Sequencing used peripheral blood or thyroid tissue (not recorded which). The receptors come from an adult woman with Graves' disease, either hyperthyroidism or ophthalmopathy (not recorded which).

Remarks on this clonotype: The conserved closing phenylalanine or tryptophan is absent in this CDR3, likely reflecting a read error. The DNA is left out, because the CDR3 cannot be placed on it with certainty; the CDR3 is given as TCRdb lists it. CDR3 sequence: CASSLWGVS. This rearrangement joins TRBV7-9 to TRBJ1-1; the table's D call TRBD1 went unverified against the DNA. Germline V gene sequence: CDR1 SEHNR, CDR2 FQNEAQ (reference sequence). 9 amino acids form the CDR3, both terminal residues included.

At least ten counts were recorded for this clonotype. This chain connects TRBV6-5 to TRBJ1-1; D unclear. Per germline, CDR1 MNHEY and CDR2 SVGAGI. This CDR3 spans 14 amino acids. V was clipped by 0 bases and J by 8 bases, with 13 bases between them. This CDR3 is CASSYSTLGSEAFF. As DNA, the CDR3 is TGTGCCAGCAGTTACTCGACTCTCGGATCAGAAGCTTTCTTT.

At least ten counts were recorded for this clonotype. The V and J genes are TRBV4-1 and TRBJ1-1; D not resolved. CDR3 length equals 14 residues. The V and J ends lost 2 bases and 7 bases respectively, with 14 bases between them. Germline CDR1 MGHRA, CDR2 YSYEKL. CDR3 loop: CASSQTGGEIEAFF. The CDR3 region has the DNA TGCGCCAGCAGCCAAACGGGCGGGGAGATTGAAGCTTTCTTT.

This clonotype was seen at least ten times. The V call is TRBV27, the J call TRBJ2-7, with D unclear. The CDR3 consists of 15 residues. V gave up 1 base and J gave up 0 bases, with 10 bases separating them. CDR1 is MNHEY, CDR2 SMNVEV, per germline (reference sequence). Here the CDR3 reads CASSLYGSSSYEQYF. CDR3 sequence (DNA): TGTGCCAGCAGTTTATACGGGTCGAGCTCCTACGAGCAGTACTTC.

In regard to this clonotype: Sequence at one end of the junction differs from germline and may be a read error. The rearrangement uses TRBV19 and TRBJ1-2, with 9 bases lining up with TRBD1. This CDR3 is 14 amino acids long. The germline V gene encodes CDR1 LNHDA and CDR2 SQIVND (reference sequence). CDR3 nucleotides: TGTGTCAGTAGCAAAGGACAGGGGAACTATGGCTACACCTTC. This sequence encodes CVSSKGQGNYGYTF.

As concerns this clonotype: In this CDR3 the conserved last residue, phenylalanine or tryptophan, is missing, so a read error is likely. The DNA is omitted, as the CDR3 cannot be located on it reliably, and the CDR3 follows TCRdb's listing. The gene calls are TRBV14 and TRBJ1-3; the table's D gene call, TRBD1, was not cross checked with the DNA. The germline V gene has CDR1 SGHDN and CDR2 FVKESK. The CDR3 has 10 residues if both end residues are counted. The CDR3 reads CASSPYRGNT.

V and J are TRBV7-2 and TRBJ1-2; TRBD1 agrees at 10 bases. CDR1 is SGHTA, CDR2 FQGNSA, per germline. The trim removed 4 bases at V and 5 bases at J, leaving 7 bases unmatched. This CDR3 is built from 15 residues. CDR3 protein: CASSSRTGGVYGYTF. CDR3 bases: TGTGCCAGCAGCTCCCGGACAGGGGGGGTTTATGGCTACACCTTC.

The rearrangement links TRBV19 to TRBJ2-6, with D tentatively TRBD1 (5 bases). The germline V gene has CDR1 LNHDA and CDR2 SQIVND (reference sequence). V was trimmed by 3 bases and J by 4 bases, leaving 13 bases between them. The CDR3 spans 16 residues. The CDR3 DNA sequence: TGTGCCAGTAGTATGGAAGACAGAGGAGGGGCCAACGTCCTGACTTTC. It yields the protein CASSMEDRGGANVLTF.

For this clonotype: Being one base from a much bigger clone, this may be a read error. The rearrangement links TRBV10-3 to TRBJ1-2; D remains ambiguous. Germline V CDR1 and CDR2: ENHRY, SYGVKD. V lost 10 bases and J lost 4, with 10 bases in between. The CDR3 loop spans 11 amino acids. The CDR3, as DNA: TGTGCCACCCGGAACAGCTATGGCTACACCTTC. Translation gives CATRNSYGYTF.

This clonotype was observed at least ten times. The chain joins TRBV7-3 to TRBJ1-1; a possible D gene is TRBD1 (5 bases). Germline CDR1 is SGHTA and CDR2 is FQGTGA. V was cut by 2 bases and J by 0 bases, with 10 bases left in between. The CDR3 runs 15 residues. The CDR3 reads CASSLFGGLNTEAFF. CDR3 DNA: TGTGCCAGCAGCTTATTCGGGGGTTTGAACACTGAAGCTTTCTTT. The full variable domain, its missing parts supplied by reference TRBV7-3 and TRBJ1-1, is GAGVSQTPSNKVTEKGKYVELRCDPISGHTALYWYRQSLGQGPEFLIYFQGTGAADDSGLPNDRFFAVRPEGSVSTLKIQRTERGDSAVYLCASSLFGGLNTEAFFGQGTRLTVV.

This clonotype appeared many times. This chain joins TRBV28 and TRBJ2-5; the D gene is possibly TRBD1 (6 bases). CDR1 MDHEN and CDR2 SYDVKM come from the germline V gene. CDR3 size: 15 residues. Trimming cost V 5 bases and J 5 bases, with 18 bases left between them. The CDR3 region is CASSVQADRTETQYF. CDR3 coding DNA: TGTGCCAGCAGTGTTCAGGCCGACAGGACGGAGACCCAGTACTTC.

J is TRBJ1-1 and V is TRBV5-1; D perhaps matches TRBD1 (5 bases). V shed 0 bases and J shed 3 bases, with 12 bases lying between them. The germline gives CDR1 SGHRS, CDR2 YFSETQ. CDR3 length equals 15 residues. For the CDR3, the DNA is TGCGCCAGCAGCTTGGTCGGGACGTCGGACACTGAAGCTTTCTTT. Protein sequence: CASSLVGTSDTEAFF.

This clonotype was picked up many times. The J gene is TRBJ1-2, the V gene TRBV18, with TRBD1 identical over 10 bases. From germline, CDR1 is KGHSH and CDR2 LQKENI. The CDR3 runs 14 residues. After removal of 2 bases from V and 8 bases from J, the junction contained 5 bases not matched to a gene. The CDR3 DNA is TGTGCCAGCTCACCATCAGGGACAGGGGTCGGCTACACCTTC. Translation gives CASSPSGTGVGYTF.

This clonotype was counted at least ten times. The chain links TRBV5-1 to TRBJ2-5; 7 nucleotides align to TRBD1. The CDR3 covers 15 residues. The germline CDR1 and CDR2 sequences are SGHRS and YFSETQ. The J segment lost 5 bases and the V segment lost 0 bases, leaving 7 bases of the junction unmatched. The CDR3 region is CASSLGGTVEETQYF. The DNA of the CDR3 is TGCGCCAGCAGCTTGGGGGGGACAGTCGAGGAGACCCAGTACTTC. Full variable domain (remainder filled in from reference TRBV5-1 and TRBJ2-5): KAGVTQTPRYLIKTRGQQVTLSCSPISGHRSVSWYQQTPGQGLQFLFEYFSETQRNKGNFPGRFSGRQFSNSRSEMNVSTLELGDSALYLCASSLGGTVEETQYFGPGTRLLVL.

This clonotype has just a few counts. The chain uses TRBV9 and TRBJ2-7; D not certain. Germline CDR1 is SGDLS and CDR2 is YYNGEE. Trimming stripped 0 bases from V and 7 bases from J, with 11 bases between. This CDR3 spans 13 amino acids. CDR3 protein: CASSVVGLGEQYF. CDR3 sequence (DNA): TGTGCCAGCAGCGTAGTAGGGCTAGGGGAGCAGTACTTC.

V usage is TRBV10-3 and J usage is TRBJ1-6; TRBD1 might be the D (6 bases). The CDR3 extends over 15 amino acids. Germline CDR1 ENHRY, CDR2 SYGVKD. Deletions cut 5 bases from V and 10 bases from J, with 18 bases between. CDR3 in DNA: TGTGCCATCAGTCAAGACGGGGGGGGCCAGTCACCCCTCCACTTT. Its translation is CAISQDGGGQSPLHF.

There are many counts of this clonotype. The J gene is TRBJ1-1, the V gene TRBV27; D not certain. With 3 bases removed from V and 0 bases from J, the gap between germline ends came to 11 bases. CDR1 MNHEY and CDR2 SMNVEV come from the germline V gene (reference sequence). This CDR3 contains 15 residues. The CDR3, as DNA: TGTGCCAGCAGTTTTTCCAACCGGATGAACACTGAAGCTTTCTTT. Translation gives CASSFSNRMNTEAFF.

This clonotype has at least ten counts. The V call is TRBV7-9, the J call TRBJ1-1, with a possible D match to TRBD1 (5 bases). Looked up from germline, CDR1 is SEHNR and CDR2 is FQNEAQ (reference sequence). V was trimmed by 3 bases and J by 10 bases, leaving 15 bases between them. The CDR3 runs 13 residues. The CDR3 DNA is TGTGCCAGCAGCTTCGTGGGACCGGGAGTAGCTTTCTTT. This gives the protein CASSFVGPGVAFF. The variable domain in full, with the rest retrieved from reference TRBV7-9 and TRBJ1-1, is DTGVSQNPRHKITKRGQNVTFRCDPISEHNRLYWYRQTLGQGPEFLTYFQNEAQLEKSRLLSDRFSAERPKGSFSTLEIQRTEQGDSAMYLCASSFVGPGVAFFGQGTRLTVV.

To note about this clonotype: The conserved phenylalanine or tryptophan is not found at the CDR3 terminus, so this likely reflects a read error. The chain has TRBV14 and TRBJ2-7; D perhaps matches TRBD1 (5 bases). The CDR3 has 15 residues. Trimming took 5 bases from V and 0 from J, leaving 14 bases between them. Germline assignment: CDR1 SGHDN and CDR2 FVKESK. In DNA form, the CDR3 reads TGTGCCAGCAGCTCCGTCCCAGGGTCCTCCTACGAGCAGTACTGC. Protein product: CASSSVPGSSYEQYC.

The chain combines TRBV7-3 with TRBJ1-1, with D unresolved. Germline V gene data show CDR1 as SGHTA and CDR2 as FQGTGA. This CDR3 contains 15 residues. V was shortened by 1 base and J by 2 bases, with 11 bases between the two germline ends. CDR3 sequence reads: CASSLKGSGNTEAFF. DNA for the CDR3: TGTGCCAGCAGCTTAAAGGGTTCAGGAAACACTGAAGCTTTCTTT.

This sequence joins TRBV24-1 and TRBJ2-1; 8 bases agree with TRBD2. Trimming at V came to 4 bases and at J to 7 bases, leaving 11 bases not matched to a gene. The CDR3 length is 16 residues. Germline-derived CDR1 and CDR2 are KGHDR and SFDVKD. The DNA for the CDR3 is TGTGCCACCAGTGACCATACACGACTAGCGAGAAATGAGCAGTTCTTC. Its translation is CATSDHTRLARNEQFF.